This T cell receptor (beta chain) was obtained from a study of blood T cell repertoires in COVID-19. Study information: Spain, Italy and the United States supplied samples that represented acute and convalescent COVID-19. From T cells, B-cell-depleted T cells, or PBMCs came the material, which was cDNA or gDNA.

V was clipped by 0 bases and J by 2 bases, with 7 bases between them. The germline CDR1 and CDR2 sequences are SGDLS and YYNGEE. This CDR3 comprises 14 residues. Authors' data handling: Estimated nucleated cell counts came from reference gene primer amplification. Measured with immunoSEQ multiplex PCR; TCRdb has only the in-frame clones, and not every one. V and J calls and clone size are given by that table; D and trimming were obtained from the DNA. The table has a few hundred thousand clones, more than 70% seen once; the top ten hold 3%. This sequence joins TRBV9 and TRBJ2-3; D gene ambiguous. The source of this sequence is a woman in her thirties with COVID-19, enrolled during active disease. Sequenced input: peripheral blood. The CDR3 sequence: CASSVVADTDTQYF. In DNA, the CDR3 is TGTGCCAGCAGCGTAGTGGCAGACACAGATACGCAGTATTTT.